Presented here are 25 T cell receptor beta chains from one specimen sequenced in a study of regulatory T cells in long-lasting Graves disease. Researchers made TCR beta libraries by using iRepertoire HTBI primers and running Arm-PCR on CDR3 regions. Each CDR3 protein gets one entry after TCRdb re-called the multiplex PCR reads with MiXCR. The table includes approximately 350,000 distinct CDR3 sequences, approximately 25% detected once. Time point noted: persistent/refractory GD, antithyroid drugs over 5 years with positive TRAb. The authors made the TCR library using RNA they extracted from PBMCs. The sample consisted of peripheral blood mononuclear cells (PBMCs), taken when the disease was refractory, from a patient treated with antithyroid drugs. The receptor source for this set is a woman between 35 and 50 years old with Graves disease.

There are a few counts of this clonotype. The V call is TRBV20-1, the J call TRBJ2-2; 10 bases map to TRBD1. The length of the CDR3 is 14 residues. Germline V gene data show CDR1 as DFQATT and CDR2 as SNEGSKA (reference sequence). V lost 4 bases to trimming and J lost 6 bases; unmatched junction nucleotides: 5. The CDR3 is CSATRDRGAGELFF. The CDR3 coding sequence is TGCAGTGCTACCCGGGACAGGGGAGCCGGGGAGCTGTTTTTT.

The rearrangement joins TRBV5-1 to TRBJ2-5; weak D call: TRBD1 (5 bases). Looked up from germline, CDR1 is SGHRS and CDR2 is YFSETQ. The CDR3 has 15 amino acids. Between the trimmed V and J ends, which lost 4 bases and 6 bases, there was a span of 19 bases. This chain's CDR3 is CASSPEVAGLKTQYF. CDR3 DNA: TGCGCCAGCAGCCCCGAGGTGGCAGGGCTAAAGACCCAGTACTTC.

The chain recombines TRBV27 with TRBJ2-2; TRBD2 is a possible D gene (5 bases). V was cut by 5 bases and J by 0 bases, with 10 bases left in between. Germline CDR1 and CDR2: MNHEY and SMNVEV (reference sequence). This CDR3 contains 15 residues. The CDR3 DNA reads TGTGCCAGCAGTCAAACTAGAGCGAACACCGGGGAGCTGTTTTTT. Amino acid sequence: CASSQTRANTGELFF.

This clonotype was detected ten times or more. The V gene is TRBV28, the J gene TRBJ2-7; TRBD1 matches 9 bases. CDR3 length equals 13 residues. From germline, CDR1 is MDHEN and CDR2 SYDVKM. After removal of 5 bases from V and 4 bases from J, the junction contained 3 bases not matched to a gene. CDR3: CASSHRGLYEQYF. In DNA form, the CDR3 reads TGTGCCAGCAGTCACAGGGGGCTGTACGAGCAGTACTTC.

This clonotype was observed at least ten times. The chain couples TRBV15 to TRBJ2-5; D gene uncertain. Between the trimmed V and J ends, which lost 0 bases and 5 bases, there was a span of 16 bases. Germline CDR1 and CDR2: LNHNV and YYDKDF (reference sequence). The CDR3 is 16 residues long. The CDR3 spells CATSRDHEHPGETQYF. CDR3 nucleotides: TGTGCCACCAGCAGAGACCACGAGCACCCTGGGGAGACCCAGTACTTC.

Many counts were recorded for this clonotype. The chain uses TRBV7-9 and TRBJ2-7; TRBD2 matches at 9 bases. The germline gives CDR1 SEHNR, CDR2 FQNEAQ (reference sequence). V gave up 5 bases and J gave up 0 bases; unmatched junction bases: 17. The CDR3 loop spans 19 amino acids. Here the CDR3 reads CASSPAWTSATKSSYEQYF. The CDR3, as DNA: TGTGCCAGCAGCCCGGCATGGACTAGCGCCACTAAGAGCTCCTACGAGCAGTACTTC.

The chain links TRBV6-1 to TRBJ2-3; no definite D call. Germline CDR1 and CDR2: MNHNS and SASEGT. The CDR3 loop spans 12 amino acids. V dropped 5 bases and J dropped 7 bases, with 10 bases sitting between them. CDR3 in amino acids: CASSPNRHTQYF. Written as DNA, the CDR3 is TGTGCCAGCAGTCCTAATCGGCATACGCAGTATTTT.

This chain connects TRBV30 to TRBJ1-4; D may be TRBD1 (5 bases). Trimming left V 8 bases short and J 8 bases short, with 21 bases between. CDR3 length equals 14 residues. Looked up from germline, CDR1 is GTSNPN and CDR2 is SVGIG (reference sequence). This chain's CDR3 is CALYQGRRKEKLFF. CDR3 DNA: TGTGCCCTGTACCAGGGCAGGAGAAAGGAAAAACTGTTTTTT.

This chain connects TRBV6-1 to TRBJ2-5, with TRBD1 matching over 10 bases. The length of the CDR3 is 15 residues. The V segment lost 6 bases and the J segment 5 bases; nucleotides outside the gene matches: 9. Germline loops: CDR1 MNHNS, CDR2 SASEGT. The CDR3 loop reads CASSRGQGTWETQYF. As DNA, the CDR3 is TGTGCCAGCAGCCGGGGACAGGGGACGTGGGAGACCCAGTACTTC.

This rearrangement joins TRBV5-6 to TRBJ2-2, with D perhaps matching TRBD2 (6 bases). The CDR3 contains 18 residues. Germline V gene data show CDR1 as SGHDT and CDR2 as YYEEEE. Trimming stripped 0 bases from V and 0 bases from J, with 15 bases between. The CDR3: CASSLAIDGGTNTGELFF. The CDR3 nucleotides are TGTGCCAGCAGCTTGGCGATAGACGGGGGAACGAACACCGGGGAGCTGTTTTTT.

This clonotype was seen repeatedly, ten times or more. This chain joins TRBV7-9 and TRBJ2-5; maybe TRBD2 (7 bases). CDR1 and CDR2 from the germline V gene are SEHNR and FQNEAQ (reference sequence). This CDR3 is built from 13 residues. V lost 10 bases and J lost 5, with 17 bases in between. The CDR3: CATRGGGAETQYF. In DNA form, the CDR3 reads TGTGCCACCAGAGGGGGGGGCGCGGAGACCCAGTACTTC.

The chain uses TRBV2 and TRBJ2-1; D not certain. CDR3 length: 14 amino acids. Germline loops: CDR1 SNHLY, CDR2 FYNNEI. V gave up 7 bases and J gave up 0 bases, with 10 bases separating them. The CDR3 nucleotides are TGTGCCAGCATGTCCCGAAGCTCCTACAATGAGCAGTTCTTC. Translation: CASMSRSSYNEQFF.

The J gene is TRBJ1-3, the V gene TRBV5-1, with TRBD1 matching over 7 bases. Trimming took 4 bases from V and 3 from J; bases not matched to a gene: 7. The V gene's germline CDR1 is SGHRS and CDR2 YFSETQ. The CDR3 runs 15 residues. CDR3 loop: CASSRQDRVGNTIYF. The CDR3 nucleotides read TGCGCCAGCAGCCGCCAAGACAGGGTTGGAAACACCATATATTTT.

This clonotype appeared many times. The rearrangement links TRBV2 to TRBJ1-2, with D perhaps TRBD1 (6 bases). Germline values: CDR1 SNHLY, CDR2 FYNNEI. CDR3 length equals 15 residues. Trimming shortened V by 6 bases and J by 0 bases, and 14 bases separated the two germline ends. CDR3 in DNA: TGTGCCAGCAGACCCCTCGGACAGCCTAACTATGGCTACACCTTC. Translation gives CASRPLGQPNYGYTF.

This clonotype was recorded many times. DNA of the CDR3: TGTGCCAGCACGCAGGGGAACACCGGGGAGCTGTTTTTT. This sequence encodes CASTQGNTGELFF. The chain joins TRBV28 to TRBJ2-2; a possible D gene is TRBD1 (5 bases). The CDR3 is 13 residues long. Germline assignment: CDR1 MDHEN and CDR2 SYDVKM. V lost 7 bases to trimming and J lost 1 base, with 7 bases between them.

This clonotype has a handful of counts. CDR3 bases: TGTGCCACCAGCAGAGCGGGGGGTGCGTATACCTTC. It is translated as CATSRAGGAYTF. The genes are TRBV15 and TRBJ1-2; tentatively, D is TRBD1 (5 bases). In germline, CDR1 is LNHNV, CDR2 YYDKDF (reference sequence). The CDR3 is made up of 12 amino acids. Trimming removed 1 base at V and 14 bases at J, with 14 bases between.

CDR3 sequence (DNA): TGTGCCAGCAGCTACGGGACAGGGCGGAACGAGCAGTACTTC. Its protein is CASSYGTGRNEQYF. The chain carries TRBV5-4 and TRBJ2-7; 9 bases align to TRBD1. The CDR3 sequence is 14 residues long. V shed 3 bases, J shed 5 bases, and the junction held 6 bases outside the gene matches. Germline loops: CDR1 SGHNT, CDR2 YYREEE (reference sequence). The whole variable domain, filled in from reference TRBV5-4 and TRBJ2-7, reads ETGVTQSPTHLIKTRGQQVTLRCSSQSGHNTVSWYQQALGQGPQFIFQYYREEENGRGNFPPRFSGLQFPNYSSELNVNALELDDSALYLCASSYGTGRNEQYFGPGTRLTVT.

This clonotype was counted only a few times. The chain links TRBV6-1 to TRBJ2-1, with 7 nucleotides matching TRBD2. Germline V CDR1 and CDR2: MNHNS, SASEGT. This CDR3 has 15 residues. V gave up 9 bases and J gave up 6 bases; unmatched junction bases: 14. CDR3 protein: CASPKVTSNGNEQFF. The CDR3 region has the DNA TGTGCCAGTCCCAAGGTGACTAGCAATGGCAATGAGCAGTTCTTC.

This clonotype was seen many times. The J gene is TRBJ1-1, the V gene TRBV28; D may be TRBD1 (6 bases). Germline V gene lookup returns CDR1 MDHEN and CDR2 SYDVKM. The CDR3 runs 15 residues. V was cut by 6 bases and J by 1 base, with 15 bases left in between. CDR3 coding DNA: TGTGCCAGCAGCCATAACGGCAGGGGGAACACTGAAGCTTTCTTT. Translating it yields CASSHNGRGNTEAFF.

The rearrangement links TRBV10-3 to TRBJ2-3, with D uncertain. Germline V CDR1 and CDR2: ENHRY, SYGVKD. The length of the CDR3 is 12 residues. V lost 6 bases, J lost 5 bases, and 9 bases lay in between. Here the CDR3 DNA reads TGTGCCATCAGCACAACGGGAGATACGCAGTATTTT. Its protein product is CAISTTGDTQYF.

This clonotype came up a few times. This chain uses TRBV3-1 with TRBJ2-7, with D possibly matching TRBD1 (6 bases). The ends were cut back, 4 bases at V and 6 bases at J, with 10 bases in the middle. In germline, CDR1 is LGHDT, CDR2 YNNKEL (reference sequence). CDR3 length: 12 amino acids. CDR3: CASSPQGREQYF. The CDR3 nucleotides are TGTGCCAGCAGCCCACAGGGTCGCGAGCAGTACTTC.

This clonotype was picked up a small number of times. The chain is built from TRBV20-1 and TRBJ1-5; D call uncertain. Per germline, CDR1 DFQATT and CDR2 SNEGSKA (reference sequence). The CDR3 runs to 13 residues. Trimming pared 0 bases from V and 3 bases from J, leaving 6 bases between. This CDR3 reads CSARDRPNQPQHF. The CDR3 DNA reads as TGCAGTGCTAGAGACAGACCCAATCAGCCCCAGCATTTT.

The rearrangement links TRBV4-2 to TRBJ1-3; D perhaps matches TRBD1 (5 bases). Germline V gene lookup returns CDR1 LGHNA and CDR2 YNFKEQ. Trimming shortened V by 8 bases and J by 0 bases, and 20 bases separated the two germline ends. This CDR3 contains 17 residues. In DNA form, the CDR3 reads TGTGCCAGCGGTTCAACCTGGGACCGACGCTCTGGAAACACCATATATTTT. It codes for CASGSTWDRRSGNTIYF.

The chain combines TRBV11-2 with TRBJ2-3, with D unclear. Germline CDR1 reads SGHAT; CDR2 reads FQNNGV. This CDR3 comprises 15 residues. Deletions cut 1 base from V and 0 bases from J, with 8 bases between. CDR3 nucleotides: TGTGCCAGCAGCTTAGCGGTAGTAAGCACAGATACGCAGTATTTT. As protein: CASSLAVVSTDTQYF.

This clonotype was picked up many times. V gene TRBV28 combines with J gene TRBJ2-7; 9 bases align to TRBD2. This CDR3 spans 15 amino acids. After removal of 3 bases from V and 7 bases from J, the junction contained 10 bases not matched to a gene. Per germline, CDR1 MDHEN and CDR2 SYDVKM. The CDR3 spells CASSFLASGTGEQYF. CDR3 nucleotides: TGTGCCAGCAGTTTTTTGGCTAGCGGGACGGGGGAGCAGTACTTC.